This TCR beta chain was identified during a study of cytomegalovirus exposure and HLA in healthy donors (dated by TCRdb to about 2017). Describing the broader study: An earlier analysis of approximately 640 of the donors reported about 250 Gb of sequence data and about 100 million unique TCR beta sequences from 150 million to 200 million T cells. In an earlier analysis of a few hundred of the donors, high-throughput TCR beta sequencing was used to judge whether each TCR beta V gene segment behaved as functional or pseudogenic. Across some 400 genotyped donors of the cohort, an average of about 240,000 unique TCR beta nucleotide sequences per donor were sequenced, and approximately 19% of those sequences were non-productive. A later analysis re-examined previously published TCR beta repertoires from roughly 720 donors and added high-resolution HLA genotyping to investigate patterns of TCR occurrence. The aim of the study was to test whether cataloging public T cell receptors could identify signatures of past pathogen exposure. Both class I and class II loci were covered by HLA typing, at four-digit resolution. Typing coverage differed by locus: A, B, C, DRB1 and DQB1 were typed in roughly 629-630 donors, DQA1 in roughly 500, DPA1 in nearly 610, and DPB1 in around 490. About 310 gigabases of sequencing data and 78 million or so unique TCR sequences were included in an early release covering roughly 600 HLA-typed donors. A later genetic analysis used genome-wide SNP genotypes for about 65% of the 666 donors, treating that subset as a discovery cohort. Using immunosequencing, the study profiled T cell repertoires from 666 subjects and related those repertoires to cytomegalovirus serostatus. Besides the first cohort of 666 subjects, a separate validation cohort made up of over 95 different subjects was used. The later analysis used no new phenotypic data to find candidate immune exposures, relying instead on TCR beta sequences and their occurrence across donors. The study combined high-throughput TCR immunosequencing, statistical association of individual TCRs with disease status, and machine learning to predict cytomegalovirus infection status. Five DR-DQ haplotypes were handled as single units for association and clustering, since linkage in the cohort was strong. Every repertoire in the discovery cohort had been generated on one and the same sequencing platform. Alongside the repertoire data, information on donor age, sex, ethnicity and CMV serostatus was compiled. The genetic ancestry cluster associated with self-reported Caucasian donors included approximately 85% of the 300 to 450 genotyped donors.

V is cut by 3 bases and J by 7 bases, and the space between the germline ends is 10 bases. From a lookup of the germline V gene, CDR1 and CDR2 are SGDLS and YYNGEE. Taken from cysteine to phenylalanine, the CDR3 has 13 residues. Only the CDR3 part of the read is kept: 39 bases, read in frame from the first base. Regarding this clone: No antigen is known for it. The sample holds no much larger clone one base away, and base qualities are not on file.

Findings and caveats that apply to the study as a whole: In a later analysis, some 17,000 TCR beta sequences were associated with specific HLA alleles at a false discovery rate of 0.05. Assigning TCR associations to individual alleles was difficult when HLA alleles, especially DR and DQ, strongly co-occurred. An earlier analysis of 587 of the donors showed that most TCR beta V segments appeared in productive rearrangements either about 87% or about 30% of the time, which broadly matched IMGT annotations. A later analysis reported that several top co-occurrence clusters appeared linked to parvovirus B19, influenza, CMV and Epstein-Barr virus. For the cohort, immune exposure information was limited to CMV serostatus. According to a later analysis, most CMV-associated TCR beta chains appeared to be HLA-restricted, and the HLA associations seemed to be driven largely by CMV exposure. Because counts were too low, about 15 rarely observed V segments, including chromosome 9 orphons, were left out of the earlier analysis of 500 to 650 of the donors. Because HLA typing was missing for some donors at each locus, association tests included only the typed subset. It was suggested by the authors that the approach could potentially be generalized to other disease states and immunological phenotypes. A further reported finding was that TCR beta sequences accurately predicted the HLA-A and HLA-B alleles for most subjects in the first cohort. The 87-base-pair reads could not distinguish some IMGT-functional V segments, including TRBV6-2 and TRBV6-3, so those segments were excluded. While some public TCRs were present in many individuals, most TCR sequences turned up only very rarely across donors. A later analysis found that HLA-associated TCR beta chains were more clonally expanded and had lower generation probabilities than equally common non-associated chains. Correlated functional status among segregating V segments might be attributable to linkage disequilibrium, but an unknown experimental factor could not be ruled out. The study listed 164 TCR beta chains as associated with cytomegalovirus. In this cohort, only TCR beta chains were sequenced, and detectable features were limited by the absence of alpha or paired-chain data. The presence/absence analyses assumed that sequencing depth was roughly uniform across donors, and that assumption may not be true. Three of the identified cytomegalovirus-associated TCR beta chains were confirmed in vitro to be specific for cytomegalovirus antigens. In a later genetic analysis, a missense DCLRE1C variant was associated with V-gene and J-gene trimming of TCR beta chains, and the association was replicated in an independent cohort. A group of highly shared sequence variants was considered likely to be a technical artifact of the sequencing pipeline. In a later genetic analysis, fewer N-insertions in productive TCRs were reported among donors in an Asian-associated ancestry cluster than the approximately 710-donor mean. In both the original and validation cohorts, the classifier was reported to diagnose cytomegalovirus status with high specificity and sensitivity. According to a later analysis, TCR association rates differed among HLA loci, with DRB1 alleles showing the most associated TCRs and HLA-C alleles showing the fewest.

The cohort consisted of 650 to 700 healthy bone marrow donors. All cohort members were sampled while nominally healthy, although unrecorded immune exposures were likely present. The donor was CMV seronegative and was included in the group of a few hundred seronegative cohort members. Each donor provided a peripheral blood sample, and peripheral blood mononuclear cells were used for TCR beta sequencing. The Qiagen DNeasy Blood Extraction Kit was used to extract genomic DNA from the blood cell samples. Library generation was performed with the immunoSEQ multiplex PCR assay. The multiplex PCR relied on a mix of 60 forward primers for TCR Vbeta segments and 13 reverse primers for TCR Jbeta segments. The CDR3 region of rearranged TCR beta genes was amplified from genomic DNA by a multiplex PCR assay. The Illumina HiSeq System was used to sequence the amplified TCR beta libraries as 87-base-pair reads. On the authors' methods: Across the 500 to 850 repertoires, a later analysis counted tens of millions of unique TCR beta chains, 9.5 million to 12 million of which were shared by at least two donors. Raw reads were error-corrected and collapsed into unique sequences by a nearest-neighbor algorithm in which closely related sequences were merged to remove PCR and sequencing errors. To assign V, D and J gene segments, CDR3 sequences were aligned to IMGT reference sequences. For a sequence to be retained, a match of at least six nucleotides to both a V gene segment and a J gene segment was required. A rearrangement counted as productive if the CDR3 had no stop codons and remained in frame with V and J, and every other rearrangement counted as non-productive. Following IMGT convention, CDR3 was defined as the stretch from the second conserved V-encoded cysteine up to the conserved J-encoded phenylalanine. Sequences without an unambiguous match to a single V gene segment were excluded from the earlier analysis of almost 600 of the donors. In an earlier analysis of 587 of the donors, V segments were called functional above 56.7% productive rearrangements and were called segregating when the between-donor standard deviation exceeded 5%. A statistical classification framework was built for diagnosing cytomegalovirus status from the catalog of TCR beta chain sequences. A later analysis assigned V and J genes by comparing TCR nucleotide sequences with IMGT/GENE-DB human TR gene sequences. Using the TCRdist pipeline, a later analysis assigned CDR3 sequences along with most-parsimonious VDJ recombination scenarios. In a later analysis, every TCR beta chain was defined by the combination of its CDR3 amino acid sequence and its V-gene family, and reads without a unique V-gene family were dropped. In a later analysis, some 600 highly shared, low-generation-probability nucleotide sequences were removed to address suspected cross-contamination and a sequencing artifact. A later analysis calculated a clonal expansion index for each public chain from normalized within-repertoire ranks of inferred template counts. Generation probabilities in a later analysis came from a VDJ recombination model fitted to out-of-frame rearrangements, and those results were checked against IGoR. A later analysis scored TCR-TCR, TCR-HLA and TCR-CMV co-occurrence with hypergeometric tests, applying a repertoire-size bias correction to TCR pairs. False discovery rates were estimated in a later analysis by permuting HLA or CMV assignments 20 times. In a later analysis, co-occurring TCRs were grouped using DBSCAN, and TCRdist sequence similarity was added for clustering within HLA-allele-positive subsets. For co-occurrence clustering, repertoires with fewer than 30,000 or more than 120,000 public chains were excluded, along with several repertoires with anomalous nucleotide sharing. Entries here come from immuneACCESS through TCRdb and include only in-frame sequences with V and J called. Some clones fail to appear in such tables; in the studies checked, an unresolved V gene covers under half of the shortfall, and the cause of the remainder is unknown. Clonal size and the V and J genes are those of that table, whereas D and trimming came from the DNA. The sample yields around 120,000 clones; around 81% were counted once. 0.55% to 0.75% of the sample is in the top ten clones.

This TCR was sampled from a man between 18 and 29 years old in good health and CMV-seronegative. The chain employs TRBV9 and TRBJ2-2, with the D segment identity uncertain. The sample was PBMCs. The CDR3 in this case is CASSGFRNGELFF. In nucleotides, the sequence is TGTGCCAGCAGCGGCTTCAGGAACGGGGAGCTGTTTTTT.